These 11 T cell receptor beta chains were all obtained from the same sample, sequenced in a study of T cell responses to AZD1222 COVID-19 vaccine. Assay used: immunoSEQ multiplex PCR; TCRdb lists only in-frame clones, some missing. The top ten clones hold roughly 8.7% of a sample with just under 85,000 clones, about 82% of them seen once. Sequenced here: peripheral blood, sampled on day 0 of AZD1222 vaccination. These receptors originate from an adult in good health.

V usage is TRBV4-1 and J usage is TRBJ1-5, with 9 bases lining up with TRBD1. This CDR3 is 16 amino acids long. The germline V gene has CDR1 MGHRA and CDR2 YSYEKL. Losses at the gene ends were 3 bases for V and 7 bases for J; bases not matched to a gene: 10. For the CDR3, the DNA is TGCGCCAGCAGCCAGGAGCCGGGACAGGGCGGACAGCCCCAGCATTTT. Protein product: CASSQEPGQGGQPQHF.

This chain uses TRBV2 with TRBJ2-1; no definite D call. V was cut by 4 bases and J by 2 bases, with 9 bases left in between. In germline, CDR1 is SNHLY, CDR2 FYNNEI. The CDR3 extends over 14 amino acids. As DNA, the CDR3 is TGTGCCAGCAGTGCGGCGGCCACCTACAATGAGCAGTTCTTC. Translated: CASSAAATYNEQFF.

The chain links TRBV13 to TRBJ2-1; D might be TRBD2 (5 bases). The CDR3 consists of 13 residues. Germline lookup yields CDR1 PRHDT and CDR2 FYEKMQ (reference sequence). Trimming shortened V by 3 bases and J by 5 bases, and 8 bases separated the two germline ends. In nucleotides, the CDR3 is TGTGCCAGCAGCTTGGGAGAGAACAATGAGCAGTTCTTC. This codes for CASSLGENNEQFF.

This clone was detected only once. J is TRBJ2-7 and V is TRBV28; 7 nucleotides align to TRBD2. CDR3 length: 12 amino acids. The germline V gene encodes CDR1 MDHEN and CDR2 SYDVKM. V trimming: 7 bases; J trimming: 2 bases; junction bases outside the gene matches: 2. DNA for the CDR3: TGTGCCAGCAAGCGGGAACCCTACGAGCAGTACTTC. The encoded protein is CASKREPYEQYF.

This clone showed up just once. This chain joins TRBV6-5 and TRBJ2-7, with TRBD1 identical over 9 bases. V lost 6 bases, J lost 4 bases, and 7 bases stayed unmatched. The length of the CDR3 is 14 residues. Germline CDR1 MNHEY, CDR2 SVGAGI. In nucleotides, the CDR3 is TGTGCCAGCAGCCGGGACAGGGTTGTATACGAGCAGTACTTC. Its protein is CASSRDRVVYEQYF.

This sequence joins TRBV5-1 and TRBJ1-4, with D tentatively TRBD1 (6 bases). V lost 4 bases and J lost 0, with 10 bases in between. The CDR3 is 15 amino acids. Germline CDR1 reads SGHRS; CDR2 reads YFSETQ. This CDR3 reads CASSGTGSTNEKLFF. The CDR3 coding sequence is TGCGCCAGCAGCGGAACAGGGTCAACTAATGAAAAACTGTTTTTT.

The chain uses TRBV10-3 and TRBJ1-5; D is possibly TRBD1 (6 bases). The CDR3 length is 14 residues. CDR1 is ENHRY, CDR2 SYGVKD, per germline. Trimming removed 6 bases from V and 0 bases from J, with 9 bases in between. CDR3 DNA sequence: TGTGCCATCAGAGGGGGATATAGCAATCAGCCCCAGCATTTT. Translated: CAIRGGYSNQPQHF.

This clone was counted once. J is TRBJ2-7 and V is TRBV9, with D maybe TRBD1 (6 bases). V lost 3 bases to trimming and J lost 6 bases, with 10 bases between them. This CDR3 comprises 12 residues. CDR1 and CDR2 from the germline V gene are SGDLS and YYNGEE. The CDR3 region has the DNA TGTGCCAGCAGCGCATCAGGGGTCGAGCAGTACTTC. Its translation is CASSASGVEQYF. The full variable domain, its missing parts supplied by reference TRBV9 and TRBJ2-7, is DSGVTQTPKHLITATGQRVTLRCSPRSGDLSVYWYQQSLDQGLQFLIQYYNGEERAKGNILERFSAQQFPDLHSELNLSSLELGDSALYFCASSASGVEQYFGPGTRLTVT.

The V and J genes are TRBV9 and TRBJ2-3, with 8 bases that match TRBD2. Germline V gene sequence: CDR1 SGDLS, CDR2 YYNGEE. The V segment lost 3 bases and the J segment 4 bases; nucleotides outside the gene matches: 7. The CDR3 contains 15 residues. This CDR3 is CASSAPAGGADTQYF. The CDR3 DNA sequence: TGTGCCAGCAGCGCCCCTGCGGGGGGCGCAGATACGCAGTATTTT.

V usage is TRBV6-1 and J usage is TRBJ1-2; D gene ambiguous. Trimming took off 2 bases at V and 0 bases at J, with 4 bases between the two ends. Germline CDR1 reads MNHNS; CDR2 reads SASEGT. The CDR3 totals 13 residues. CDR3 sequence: CASSEPTNYGYTF. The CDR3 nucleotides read TGTGCCAGCAGTGAACCGACTAACTATGGCTACACCTTC.

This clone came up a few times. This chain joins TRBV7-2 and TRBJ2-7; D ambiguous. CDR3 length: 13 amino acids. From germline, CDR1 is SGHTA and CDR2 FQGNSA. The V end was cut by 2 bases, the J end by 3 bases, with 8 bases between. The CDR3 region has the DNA TGTGCCAGCAGCTTATACGGCAGCTACGAGCAGTACTTC. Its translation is CASSLYGSYEQYF. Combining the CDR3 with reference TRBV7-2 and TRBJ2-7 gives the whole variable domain GAGVSQSPSNKVTEKGKDVELRCDPISGHTALYWYRQSLGQGLEFLIYFQGNSAPDKSGLPSDRFSAERTGGSVSTLTIQRTQQEDSAVYLCASSLYGSYEQYFGPGTRLTVT.